This T cell receptor (beta chain) was recovered during a study of cytomegalovirus exposure and HLA in healthy donors (TCRdb year 2017). General notes on the study: An earlier analysis of about 530 of the donors reported under 300 Gb of sequence data and 100 million to 120 million unique TCR beta sequences obtained from approximately 180 million T cells. About five DR-DQ haplotypes were treated as single units for association and clustering because of strong linkage in the cohort. A later analysis re-examined previously published TCR beta repertoires from just over 650 donors and added high-resolution HLA genotyping to investigate patterns of TCR occurrence. To decide whether each TCR beta V gene segment behaved as functional or pseudogenic, an earlier analysis of approximately 590 of the donors relied on high-throughput TCR beta sequencing. The study was designed to test whether signatures of past pathogen exposure could be identified by cataloging public T cell receptors. Alongside the repertoire data, information on donor age, sex, ethnicity and CMV serostatus was compiled. All discovery cohort repertoires had been generated on a single sequencing platform. Typing coverage varied by locus: about 620-630 donors for A, B, C, DRB1 and DQB1; more than 500 for DQA1; approximately 570 for DPA1; fewer than 480 for DPB1. In a later genetic analysis, genome-wide SNP genotypes for about three fifths of the roughly 670 donors were used, and that subset was treated as a discovery cohort. Of the approximately 400 genotyped donors, roughly 80% fell in the genetic ancestry cluster associated with self-reported Caucasian donors. The study used immunosequencing to profile the T cell repertoires of approximately 650 subjects and linked those repertoires to cytomegalovirus serostatus. In the later analysis, no new phenotypic data were used to find candidate immune exposures; instead, reliance was placed on TCR beta sequences and their occurrence across donors. The study combined high-throughput TCR immunosequencing, statistical association of individual TCRs with disease status, and machine learning to predict cytomegalovirus infection status. Among some 410 genotyped donors of the cohort, an average of approximately 230,000 unique TCR beta nucleotide sequences were sequenced per donor, approximately 20% of them non-productive. HLA typing covered class I and class II loci at four-digit resolution. An early release covering 550 to 700 HLA-typed donors comprised about 290 gigabases of sequencing data and around 80 million unique TCR sequences. In addition to the first cohort of around 670 subjects, a separate validation cohort of 130 or so different subjects was used. Overall results and qualifications from the work: Specific HLA alleles were associated with 16,951 TCR beta sequences at a false discovery rate of 0.05 in a later analysis. V-gene and J-gene trimming of TCR beta chains was associated with a missense DCLRE1C variant in a later genetic analysis, and the association was replicated in an independent cohort. According to the authors, the approach could potentially be generalized to other disease states and immunological phenotypes. Some IMGT-functional V segments, including TRBV6-2 and TRBV6-3, could not be told apart with the 87-base-pair reads, so those segments were excluded. Linkage disequilibrium might explain the correlated functional status among segregating V segments, but an unknown experimental factor could not be excluded. According to a later analysis, parvovirus B19, influenza, CMV and Epstein-Barr virus appeared linked to several top co-occurrence clusters. In an earlier analysis of some 500 of the donors, most TCR beta V segments appeared in productive rearrangements about 87% or about 30% of the time, broadly matching IMGT annotations. This cohort had only TCR beta chains sequenced, and the lack of alpha or paired-chain data limited which features could be detected. A few of the identified cytomegalovirus-associated TCR beta chains were confirmed in vitro to be specific for cytomegalovirus antigens. Most TCR sequences were seen in very few donors, while some public TCRs were found in many individuals. The presence/absence analyses assumed that sequencing depth was roughly uniform across donors, and that assumption may not be true. Compared with equally common non-associated chains, HLA-associated TCR beta chains in a later analysis were more clonally expanded and had lower generation probabilities. According to a later genetic analysis, donors in an Asian-associated ancestry cluster had fewer N-insertions in productive TCRs than the approximately 670-donor mean. In the study, some 160 TCR beta chains were listed as associated with cytomegalovirus. In a later analysis, TCR association rates were found to vary across HLA loci, with the most associated TCRs seen for DRB1 alleles and the fewest for HLA-C alleles. According to a later analysis, most CMV-associated TCR beta chains appeared to be HLA-restricted, and the HLA associations seemed to be driven largely by CMV exposure. Over 15 rarely observed V segments, including chromosome 9 orphons, were excluded from the earlier analysis of a few hundred of the donors because counts were too low. The classifier was reported to diagnose cytomegalovirus status with high specificity and sensitivity in both the original cohort and the validation cohort. A further reported finding was that TCR beta sequences accurately predicted the HLA-A and HLA-B alleles for most subjects in the first cohort. Because some donors lacked HLA typing at each locus, the association tests relied only on the typed subset. Immune exposure information for the cohort was limited to CMV serostatus. The sequencing pipeline was judged likely to have produced a cluster of highly shared sequence variants as a technical artifact. When HLA alleles, especially DR and DQ, strongly co-occurred, TCR associations were difficult to assign to individual alleles.

Of note for this clone: Its antigen is unknown. The record has no base qualities; no much larger clone is one base away.

The method behind the library was the immunoSEQ multiplex PCR assay. For the multiplex PCR, a mixture combining 60 forward primers for TCR Vbeta segments and 13 reverse primers for TCR Jbeta segments was used. Amplification of the CDR3 region of rearranged TCR beta genes was performed with a multiplex PCR assay on genomic DNA. On the Illumina HiSeq System, the amplified TCR beta libraries were sequenced as 87-base-pair reads. In the original analysis: Across the roughly 640 repertoires, a later analysis counted tens of millions of unique TCR beta chains, 9 million to 14 million of which were shared by at least two donors. A nearest-neighbor algorithm error-corrected the raw reads and collapsed the reads into unique sequences, merging closely related sequences to remove PCR and sequencing errors. To assign V, D and J gene segments, CDR3 sequences were aligned to IMGT reference sequences. For a sequence to be retained, at least a six-nucleotide match to both a V gene segment and a J gene segment was required. Rearrangements were classified as productive when the CDR3 lacked stop codons and remained in frame with V and J, and all other rearrangements were classified as non-productive. CDR3 was defined by IMGT convention, running from the second conserved V-encoded cysteine to the conserved J-encoded phenylalanine. The earlier analysis of 587 of the donors excluded sequences that lacked an unambiguous match to a single V gene segment. An earlier analysis of fewer than 650 of the donors classified V segments as functional when productive rearrangements were above 56.7% and as segregating when the standard deviation between donors was above 5%. A statistical classification framework was developed to diagnose cytomegalovirus status using the catalog of TCR beta chain sequences. A later analysis assigned V and J genes by comparing TCR nucleotide sequences with IMGT/GENE-DB human TR gene sequences. Using the TCRdist pipeline, a later analysis assigned CDR3 sequences along with most-parsimonious VDJ recombination scenarios. A later analysis defined each TCR beta chain by its CDR3 amino acid sequence plus V-gene family, and excluded reads lacking a unique V-gene family. To address suspected cross-contamination and a sequencing artifact, a later analysis removed roughly 640 highly shared, low-generation-probability nucleotide sequences. For each public chain, a later analysis derived a clonal expansion index from normalized ranks of inferred template counts within each repertoire. In a later analysis, generation probabilities were computed with a VDJ recombination model fitted to out-of-frame rearrangements, and the resulting probabilities were checked against IGoR. In a later analysis, TCR-TCR, TCR-HLA and TCR-CMV co-occurrence was scored with hypergeometric tests, and a repertoire-size bias correction was applied to TCR pairs. False discovery rates were estimated in a later analysis by permuting HLA or CMV assignments 20 times. In a later analysis, co-occurring TCRs were grouped with DBSCAN, and TCRdist sequence similarity was added when clustering was performed within HLA-allele-positive subsets. Co-occurrence clustering excluded repertoires with fewer than 30,000 or more than 120,000 public chains, plus five with anomalous nucleotide sharing. TCRdb holds this immuneACCESS table with in-frame rearrangements only. Some clones are missing; in checked studies, unresolved V genes explain under half, and the rest has no known cause. V and J calls and clone size are as listed in that table; D and trimming were resolved from the DNA. Here the sample has about 100,000 clones; 70% to 90% occur a single time. Just over 2.5% of the sample is in the top ten clones.

Compared with germline, V lacks 3 bases and J lacks 5 bases; bases without a gene match: 6. The CDR3, from cysteine to phenylalanine, totals 14 residues. Only the CDR3 DNA stays, 42 bases, in frame from base 1. CDR1 LGHNT and CDR2 FRNRAP were looked up in the germline V gene. The cohort was made up of 500 to 800 healthy bone marrow donors. All cohort members were sampled while nominally healthy, although unrecorded immune exposures were likely present. The donor tested CMV seronegative, placing the donor among the 350 to 400 seronegative members of the cohort. Every donor gave a peripheral blood sample, and the peripheral blood mononuclear cells from that sample were used for TCR beta sequencing. Genomic DNA was extracted from the blood cell samples with the Qiagen DNeasy Blood Extraction Kit.

Recombination joined TRBV12-5 with TRBJ2-7; 8 central bases correspond to TRBD2. The source material was PBMCs. The TCR originated in a man aged 35 to 55 in good health and CMV-seronegative. The DNA sequence is given as TGTGCTAGTGGTTTCCCGGGGGGGCCCAACGAGCAGTACTTC. Protein translation: CASGFPGGPNEQYF.